Sequencing of this T cell receptor (beta chain) was carried out in a study of blood T cell repertoires in COVID-19. Original analysis: Amplification from reference gene primers served as the basis for estimated nucleated cell counts. Produced via immunoSEQ multiplex PCR; TCRdb's table is partial and in-frame only. V and J calls and clone size are as listed in that table; D and trimming were resolved from the DNA. The table has about 76,000 clones, roughly four fifths seen once. CDR1 and CDR2 from the germline V gene are SGHAT and FQNNGV. This CDR3 comprises 16 residues. Germline trimming cut 5 bases from V and 4 bases from J; bases unmatched to any gene: 8.

This TCR was recovered from a man aged 70-80 years with acute or convalescent COVID-19. The chain joins TRBV11-2 to TRBJ2-7, with TRBD2 matching 13 bases. Sequencing input: peripheral blood. The CDR3 DNA reads as TGTGCCAGCAGCCCGAGGACTAGCGGGAGTCGGTACGAGCAGTACTTC. Translating it yields CASSPRTSGSRYEQYF.